Presented here are 18 T cell receptor beta chains from one specimen sequenced in a study of post-analysis software for immune sequencing data (dated by TCRdb to the mid-2010s). The full study reports these points: Four or five TRBV segments, including TRBV5-6, TRBV5-1 and TRBV20-1, were significantly more frequent in patients than controls.

Libraries were prepared through PCR. The listed sequencing device is Illumina HiSeq 2500. To reduce PCR and sequencing biases, unique molecular identifiers were incorporated into the TCR beta cDNA libraries. TCRdb itself trimmed the public reads at Q25 with fastp, ran MiXCR and retained productive beta chains. Each entry merges the rows of one CDR3 protein and shows their most common DNA and genes. The sample table lists hundreds of thousands of distinct CDR3 sequences, roughly two fifths of them with a count of one. The ten top clones hold around 1.7% of the sample. No antigen has been assigned to these receptors. Input material: blood. These receptor sequences come from a girl aged 5-17 years with multiple sclerosis.

This clonotype appeared a few times. The chain is built from TRBV12-3 or TRBV12-4 and TRBJ1-2; possible D gene TRBD1, 6 bases. V was shortened by 5 bases and J by 13 bases, with 17 bases between the two germline ends. CDR3 length: 12 residues. As DNA, the CDR3 is TGTGCCAGCAGTCCTCCCCCAGGGGCAGTCACCTTC. It codes for CASSPPPGAVTF.

The table lists this clonotype with a few counts. This chain connects TRBV7-2 to TRBJ2-7; 12 bases line up with TRBD2. CDR1 and CDR2 (germline): SGHTA, FQGNSA. Trimming took 3 bases from V and 2 from J; bases not matched to a gene: 11. CDR3 size: 18 residues. The CDR3 protein is CASSFTLGTSGLPYEQYF. The CDR3 region has the DNA TGTGCCAGCAGCTTCACCCTGGGGACTAGCGGGTTACCCTACGAGCAGTACTTC.

This clonotype was counted only a few times. The chain has TRBV2 and TRBJ1-2, with 8 bases identical to TRBD1. The germline gives CDR1 SNHLY, CDR2 FYNNEI. With 6 bases clipped from V and 7 bases from J, the junction kept 10 bases outside the gene matches. The CDR3 totals 14 residues. The DNA of the CDR3 is TGTGCCAGCAGACGTTCCCAGGGGGCAGCTGGCTACACCTTC. Its protein is CASRRSQGAAGYTF.

This chain links TRBV11-2 with TRBJ1-4; D might be TRBD1 (5 bases). V lost 9 bases and J lost 5, with 16 bases in between. The CDR3 spans 14 residues. Germline V gene lookup returns CDR1 SGHAT and CDR2 FQNNGV. The CDR3 DNA follows: TGTGCCAGTAGCCCCAGGGCAGGGAATGAAAAACTGTTTTTT. This codes for CASSPRAGNEKLFF.

This clonotype was seen more than once but under ten times. This sequence joins TRBV4-2 and TRBJ1-2, with TRBD1 as a possible D gene (5 bases). The CDR3 length is 13 residues. V dropped 0 bases and J dropped 8 bases, with 10 bases sitting between them. The germline gives CDR1 LGHNA, CDR2 YNFKEQ. The CDR3 sequence is CASSQDRVPGYTF. CDR3 sequence (DNA): TGTGCCAGCAGCCAAGACAGGGTCCCGGGCTACACCTTC.

The chain recombines TRBV5-1 with TRBJ1-1; unclear D gene. From germline, CDR1 is SGHRS and CDR2 YFSETQ. V lost 4 bases and J lost 4, with 11 bases in between. CDR3 length: 13 amino acids. In DNA, the CDR3 is TGCGCCAGCAGCCCCCTCCGGGGCACTGAAGCTTTCTTT. Encoded protein: CASSPLRGTEAFF.

This clonotype was seen a single time. The chain joins TRBV24-1 to TRBJ2-3, with 9 bases lining up with TRBD2. Germline trimming cut 3 bases from V and 0 bases from J; bases unmatched to any gene: 3. The CDR3 runs 16 residues. Germline CDR1 reads KGHDR; CDR2 reads SFDVKD. The DNA of the CDR3 is TGTGCCACCAGTGATGAGCGGGGGGTTAGCACAGATACGCAGTATTTT. Translated: CATSDERGVSTDTQYF.

The chain combines TRBV4-1 with TRBJ2-7; TRBD2 matches 8 bases. Trimming at V came to 0 bases and at J to 5 bases, leaving 6 bases not matched to a gene. CDR3 length: 15 amino acids. The V gene's germline CDR1 is MGHRA and CDR2 YSYEKL. The CDR3 nucleotides are TGCGCCAGCAGCCAAGATAGTCGGGGGGGCCACGAGCAGTACTTC. Protein sequence: CASSQDSRGGHEQYF.

The chain has TRBV29-1 and TRBJ2-7; D is possibly TRBD2 (5 bases). This CDR3 region has 12 residues. Germline V gene data show CDR1 as SQVTM and CDR2 as ANQGSEA. Trimming stripped 0 bases from V and 7 bases from J, with 10 bases between. CDR3 sequence: CSVEDWSGEQYF. The CDR3 DNA sequence: TGCAGCGTTGAAGATTGGTCGGGAGAGCAGTACTTC.

The table lists this clonotype with a few counts. This chain links TRBV29-1 with TRBJ2-6, with TRBD1 matching 8 bases. V lost 6 bases to trimming and J lost 0 bases; unmatched junction nucleotides: 4. This CDR3 comprises 15 residues. The germline V gene encodes CDR1 SQVTM and CDR2 ANQGSEA. The CDR3 DNA reads as TGCAGCGTACGACAGGGGTCCTCTGGGGCCAACGTCCTGACTTTC. Protein sequence: CSVRQGSSGANVLTF.

This sequence joins TRBV19 and TRBJ2-5; 7 nucleotides match TRBD2. Per the germline V gene, CDR1 is LNHDA and CDR2 is SQIVND (reference sequence). The CDR3 runs 15 residues. With V trimmed by 5 bases and J by 1 base, 7 bases remained unmatched. The CDR3 spells CASSGGLGFQETQYF. Written as DNA, the CDR3 is TGTGCCAGTAGTGGAGGACTAGGGTTCCAAGAGACCCAGTACTTC.

In this sample, this clonotype turned up a few times. This chain joins TRBV10-3 and TRBJ1-2; 7 bases are a match to TRBD1. Per germline, CDR1 ENHRY and CDR2 SYGVKD. The CDR3 sequence is 13 residues long. V trimming: 6 bases; J trimming: 4 bases; junction bases outside the gene matches: 5. The CDR3 region is CAISGTATYGYTF. In DNA form, the CDR3 reads TGTGCCATCAGCGGGACAGCGACCTATGGCTACACCTTC.

Concerning this clonotype itself: In this CDR3 the conserved last residue, phenylalanine or tryptophan, is missing, so a read error is likely. This chain joins TRBV11-1 and TRBJ2-1; D might be TRBD2 (5 bases). The germline V gene encodes CDR1 SGHAT and CDR2 FQDESV (reference sequence). This CDR3 comprises 12 residues. The V and J ends lost 6 bases and 5 bases respectively, with 8 bases between them. As DNA, the CDR3 is TGTGCCAGCAGAGGGAGAAACAATGAGCAGTTCTGC. It encodes CASRGRNNEQFC.

In the case of this clonotype: Its ends do not fully match the called genes, so a read error is possible. The rearrangement links TRBV11-3 to TRBJ2-3; the D is unclear. The CDR3 is 14 amino acids. Germline V gene sequence: CDR1 SGHNT, CDR2 YENEEA. In DNA form, the CDR3 reads TGTGCCAGTAGCTTATTGACAACCACAGATACGCAGTATTTT. As protein: CASSLLTTTDTQYF.

This chain connects TRBV9 to TRBJ2-7; 7 bases line up with TRBD2. V lost 0 bases to trimming and J lost 3 bases; unmatched junction nucleotides: 3. The CDR3 loop spans 14 amino acids. Germline V gene data show CDR1 as SGDLS and CDR2 as YYNGEE. The CDR3 protein is CASSVVGLDYEQYF. The CDR3 DNA reads TGTGCCAGCAGCGTAGTTGGACTAGACTACGAGCAGTACTTC.

This clonotype was seen only a few times. The rearrangement uses TRBV24-1 and TRBJ2-1; D is perhaps TRBD1 or TRBD2 (5 bases each). Between the trimmed V and J ends, which lost 3 bases and 8 bases, there was a span of 19 bases. Germline CDR1 KGHDR, CDR2 SFDVKD. The CDR3 extends over 16 amino acids. CDR3: CATSDPGEGKGDEQFF. The CDR3, as DNA: TGTGCCACCAGTGATCCCGGAGAGGGGAAGGGCGATGAGCAGTTCTTC.

This clonotype was seen a handful of times. The chain joins TRBV7-8 to TRBJ2-7; D gene ambiguous. The CDR3 is 14 residues long. Germline V gene sequence: CDR1 SGHVS, CDR2 FQNEAQ. Trimming cost V 5 bases and J 1 base, with 12 bases left between them. CDR3 in DNA: TGTGCCAGCAGCGCAGGACCTGATTCCTACGAGCAGTACTTC. Translating gives CASSAGPDSYEQYF.

The sample holds many counts of this clonotype. The V call is TRBV6-6, the J call TRBJ2-7; 10 bases fit TRBD2. CDR3 length: 16 residues. Trimming cost V 0 bases and J 3 bases; bases outside gene matches: 5. Germline CDR1 and CDR2: MNHNY and SVGAGI (reference sequence). The CDR3 DNA reads TGTGCCAGCAGTTACTCTTGGACTAGCGGCAACTACGAGCAGTACTTC. This gives the protein CASSYSWTSGNYEQYF.